A single sample is the source of the 4 T cell receptor beta chains below, sequenced in a study of blood T cell repertoires in COVID-19. Produced via immunoSEQ multiplex PCR; TCRdb's table is partial and in-frame only. The sample contains a few hundred thousand clones, about 90% of which appear only once. Sequencing used peripheral blood. These receptors originate from a woman under 40 who had recovered from COVID-19.

The chain uses TRBV4-1 and TRBJ1-2; TRBD1 is a possible D gene (5 bases). Germline CDR1 MGHRA, CDR2 YSYEKL. The length of the CDR3 is 16 residues. The ends were cut back, 3 bases at V and 4 bases at J, with 18 bases in the middle. The CDR3 DNA is TGCGCCAGCAGCCAGTCACCATCCGGGACTCCCTATGGCTACACCTTC. Translation gives CASSQSPSGTPYGYTF.

This chain joins TRBV7-9 and TRBJ2-2; unclear D gene. Germline loops: CDR1 SEHNR, CDR2 FQNEAQ (reference sequence). The CDR3 runs to 12 residues. Trimming took 5 bases from V and 5 from J, leaving 6 bases between them. CDR3 DNA: TGTGCCAGCAGCCGGGTGACCGGGGAGCTGTTTTTT. Protein product: CASSRVTGELFF.

The chain has TRBV7-9 and TRBJ1-2; 12 bases fit TRBD1. Germline lookup yields CDR1 SEHNR and CDR2 FQNEAQ (reference sequence). V lost 5 bases, J lost 2 bases, and 12 bases stayed unmatched. There are 18 residues in the CDR3. This CDR3 is CASSKTSGTGGMNYGYTF. The CDR3 DNA reads TGTGCCAGCAGCAAAACCTCCGGGACAGGGGGCATGAACTATGGCTACACCTTC.

The chain employs TRBV28 and TRBJ1-6; TRBD1 agrees at 8 bases. CDR3 length equals 19 residues. The J segment lost 3 bases and the V segment lost 5 bases, leaving 15 bases of the junction unmatched. CDR1 is MDHEN and CDR2 is SYDVKM in the germline V gene. CDR3 in amino acids: CASSPQSLDRVIYNSPLHF. The CDR3, as DNA: TGTGCCAGCAGTCCCCAGAGCCTGGACAGGGTGATCTATAATTCACCCCTCCACTTT.